The 30 T cell receptor beta chains presented below share a single source sample, sequenced in a study of cytomegalovirus exposure and HLA in healthy donors. Primers for the PCR totalled 60 Vbeta and 13 Jbeta. Profiling relied on immunoSEQ multiplex PCR, and the TCRdb table lists in-frame clones only, not all of them. Its listing shows around 110,000 clones. Sequenced input: PBMCs. The receptors were sampled from a man in his forties in good health and CMV-seropositive.

This chain connects TRBV5-1 to TRBJ2-1, with 13 bases aligning to TRBD2. The CDR3 is 16 amino acids. V shed 4 bases, J shed 7 bases, and the junction held 8 bases outside the gene matches. CDR1 and CDR2 (germline): SGHRS, YFSETQ. The chain's CDR3 is CASSPRTSGSVNEQFF. The CDR3 DNA follows: TGCGCCAGCAGCCCGAGGACTAGCGGGAGTGTAAATGAGCAGTTCTTC.

The chain has TRBV5-1 and TRBJ2-7; D ambiguous. Germline assignment: CDR1 SGHRS and CDR2 YFSETQ. This CDR3 contains 13 residues. The germline V and J ends were trimmed by 3 bases and 4 bases, with 11 bases remaining between them. Here the CDR3 reads CASSSPSIYEQYF. In nucleotides, the CDR3 is TGCGCCAGCAGCTCACCTAGTATATACGAGCAGTACTTC.

J is TRBJ2-1 and V is TRBV7-3, with 7 bases identical to TRBD1. V dropped 5 bases and J dropped 2; count of bases not matched to a gene: 6. Germline values: CDR1 SGHTA, CDR2 FQGTGA. This CDR3 contains 15 residues. The CDR3 reads CASSLTGTAYNEQFF. In DNA form, the CDR3 reads TGTGCCAGCAGCCTCACCGGGACAGCCTACAATGAGCAGTTCTTC.

The rearrangement links TRBV6-1 to TRBJ1-2; TRBD1 aligns across 9 bases. This CDR3 has 15 residues. V was clipped by 2 bases and J by 4 bases; unmatched bases: 5. Germline values: CDR1 MNHNS, CDR2 SASEGT. DNA for the CDR3: TGTGCCAGCAGTGAAAACAGGGGGCGACGCTATGGCTACACCTTC. Amino acids: CASSENRGRRYGYTF.

This rearrangement joins TRBV19 to TRBJ2-1, with 9 bases aligning to TRBD1. The CDR3 is 17 residues long. Germline lookup yields CDR1 LNHDA and CDR2 SQIVND (reference sequence). V dropped 5 bases and J dropped 4; count of bases not matched to a gene: 12. CDR3: CASSPSPGTGLYNEQFF. CDR3 DNA: TGTGCCAGTAGTCCATCCCCCGGGACAGGGCTTTACAATGAGCAGTTCTTC.

The chain recombines TRBV6-5 with TRBJ1-2; D might be TRBD1 (5 bases). Germline assignment: CDR1 MNHEY and CDR2 SVGAGI. The CDR3 consists of 14 residues. V lost 0 bases and J 5 bases, leaving 10 bases between the germline ends. CDR3 in DNA: TGTGCCAGCAGTTACTCGGGCAGGGAATATGGCTACACCTTC. This codes for CASSYSGREYGYTF.

The rearrangement links TRBV5-5 to TRBJ1-2; 7 nucleotides align to TRBD1. The CDR3 loop spans 14 amino acids. Unmatched junction bases numbered 5, after V lost 2 bases and J lost 4 bases. Germline V gene data show CDR1 as SGHKS and CDR2 as YYEKEE (reference sequence). The CDR3 nucleotides read TGTGCCAGCAGCTTAACCCGGGACAGCTATGGCTACACCTTC. This gives the protein CASSLTRDSYGYTF. Full variable domain (rest looked up from reference TRBV5-5 and TRBJ1-2): DAGVTQSPTHLIKTRGQQVTLRCSPISGHKSVSWYQQVLGQGPQFIFQYYEKEERGRGNFPDRFSARQFPNYSSELNVNALLLGDSALYLCASSLTRDSYGYTFGSGTRLTVV.

V and J are TRBV6-1 and TRBJ1-1, with D uncertain. The ends were cut back, 2 bases at V and 5 bases at J, with 12 bases in the middle. Germline lookup yields CDR1 MNHNS and CDR2 SASEGT. The CDR3 loop spans 14 amino acids. The CDR3 loop reads CASSEPGKVTEAFF. The DNA of the CDR3 is TGTGCCAGCAGTGAACCCGGGAAAGTGACTGAAGCTTTCTTT.

The chain combines TRBV5-1 with TRBJ2-6; no definite D call. The ends were cut back, 1 base at V and 0 bases at J, with 8 bases in the middle. Germline CDR1 and CDR2: SGHRS and YFSETQ. There are 16 residues in the CDR3. This CDR3 is CASSLTESSGANVLTF. The CDR3 coding sequence is TGCGCCAGCAGCTTGACCGAGAGCTCTGGGGCCAACGTCCTGACTTTC.

The V call is TRBV4-2, the J call TRBJ2-5; the D gene is possibly TRBD2 (6 bases). CDR3 length: 14 residues. Trimming stripped 4 bases from V and 2 bases from J, with 11 bases between. In germline, CDR1 is LGHNA, CDR2 YNFKEQ. The CDR3 here is CASSPAGPQETQYF. The DNA for the CDR3 is TGTGCCAGCAGCCCAGCGGGTCCTCAAGAGACCCAGTACTTC.

The chain employs TRBV6-1 and TRBJ1-4; D is unresolved. The V end was cut by 7 bases, the J end by 7 bases, with 13 bases between. Germline assignment: CDR1 MNHNS and CDR2 SASEGT. There are 13 residues in the CDR3. Written as DNA, the CDR3 is TGTGCCAGCAACATCGGGTCGTTTGAAAAACTGTTTTTT. Translated, it gives CASNIGSFEKLFF.

The J gene is TRBJ1-4, the V gene TRBV7-9; the D gene is possibly TRBD1 (6 bases). Germline CDR1 and CDR2: SEHNR and FQNEAQ (reference sequence). The CDR3 is made up of 14 amino acids. V was pared by 5 bases and J by 5 bases, with 12 bases between. CDR3 nucleotides: TGTGCCAGCAGCCATTTGGGGGCGAATGAAAAACTGTTTTTT. Translated, it gives CASSHLGANEKLFF.

V and J are TRBV19 and TRBJ1-5; a possible D gene is TRBD1 (6 bases). This CDR3 has 13 residues. Germline V CDR1 and CDR2: LNHDA, SQIVND (reference sequence). The ends were cut back, 6 bases at V and 3 bases at J, with 9 bases in the middle. The CDR3 DNA sequence: TGTGCCAGTAGAGAGGGGGTCAATCAGCCCCAGCATTTT. The encoded protein is CASREGVNQPQHF.

The CDR3 nucleotides read TGTGCCAGCAGCCAAGTCGAGCAACAGGGCGGGAGGCTCTACGAGCAGTACTTC. Its protein is CASSQVEQQGGRLYEQYF. The rearrangement links TRBV14 to TRBJ2-7; 8 bases are a match to TRBD2. Germline assignment: CDR1 SGHDN and CDR2 FVKESK. This CDR3 has 18 amino acids. After removal of 1 base from V and 3 bases from J, the junction contained 14 bases not matched to a gene.

This rearrangement joins TRBV5-1 to TRBJ1-1; no clear D. There are 15 residues in the CDR3. The germline CDR1 and CDR2 sequences are SGHRS and YFSETQ. The V end lost 0 bases, the J end lost 0 bases, and 9 bases lay between the germline ends. The CDR3 DNA follows: TGCGCCAGCAGCTTGGGTACAGACCTGAACACTGAAGCTTTCTTT. This gives the protein CASSLGTDLNTEAFF.

With respect to this clone: Other DNA sequences in the same sample also yield this CDR3. This sequence joins TRBV19 and TRBJ1-5, with a tentative D call TRBD1 (6 bases). The CDR3 consists of 15 residues. The germline V gene encodes CDR1 LNHDA and CDR2 SQIVND (reference sequence). V was cut by 3 bases and J by 7 bases, with 16 bases left in between. This CDR3 reads CASSIGTSPGQPQHF. CDR3 sequence (DNA): TGTGCCAGTAGTATCGGGACATCCCCTGGGCAGCCCCAGCATTTT.

V and J are TRBV29-1 and TRBJ2-2; D is perhaps TRBD1 (6 bases). Trimming took off 8 bases at V and 4 bases at J, with 20 bases between the two ends. The CDR3 length is 15 residues. Germline V gives CDR1 SQVTM, CDR2 ANQGSEA. CDR3 sequence: CSCQIQQGATGELFF. DNA of the CDR3: TGCAGCTGTCAAATCCAACAGGGCGCCACCGGGGAGCTGTTTTTT.

V gene TRBV7-9 combines with J gene TRBJ1-2; D is uncertain. This CDR3 comprises 13 residues. CDR1 is SEHNR and CDR2 is FQNEAQ in the germline V gene (reference sequence). V gave up 6 bases and J gave up 3 bases, with 11 bases separating them. The CDR3 DNA follows: TGTGCCAGCAGACAACGTAACGACTATGGCTACACCTTC. This translates into CASRQRNDYGYTF.

J is TRBJ1-5 and V is TRBV19, with no clear D. This CDR3 comprises 14 residues. Per the germline V gene, CDR1 is LNHDA and CDR2 is SQIVND (reference sequence). Trimming left V 8 bases short and J 4 bases short, with 15 bases between. CDR3 amino acids: CASHTTRFNQPQHF. In DNA, the CDR3 is TGTGCCAGTCACACAACGCGGTTTAATCAGCCCCAGCATTTT.

This rearrangement joins TRBV2 to TRBJ2-5; unclear D gene. CDR3 length: 11 amino acids. Per the germline V gene, CDR1 is SNHLY and CDR2 is FYNNEI. V lost 5 bases and J lost 5, with 6 bases in between. CDR3 DNA: TGTGCCAGCAGTATTCAGGAGACCCAGTACTTC. Translating it yields CASSIQETQYF.

V usage is TRBV7-9 and J usage is TRBJ2-3, with 11 nucleotides matching TRBD2. Germline V gene lookup returns CDR1 SEHNR and CDR2 FQNEAQ (reference sequence). CDR3 length: 16 amino acids. With 5 bases clipped from V and 0 bases from J, the junction kept 4 bases outside the gene matches. The CDR3 protein is CASSTGLAASTDTQYF. The CDR3 bases are TGTGCCAGCAGCACGGGACTAGCGGCTAGCACAGATACGCAGTATTTT.

This chain connects TRBV6-5 to TRBJ1-5; D is perhaps TRBD1 (5 bases). The germline V gene has CDR1 MNHEY and CDR2 SVGAGI. Between the trimmed V and J ends, which lost 5 bases and 3 bases, there was a span of 11 bases. The CDR3 is 14 residues long. This chain's CDR3 is CASSPDSTNQPQHF. DNA of the CDR3: TGTGCCAGCAGTCCTGACAGCACCAATCAGCCCCAGCATTTT.

The chain uses TRBV29-1 and TRBJ2-7, with 7 bases that match TRBD1. V was clipped by 5 bases and J by 2 bases; unmatched bases: 6. CDR3 length: 13 amino acids. Germline CDR1 reads SQVTM; CDR2 reads ANQGSEA. The DNA of the CDR3 is TGCAGCGTTCTAGGGGACAGTGCCTACGAGCAGTACTTC. Its protein is CSVLGDSAYEQYF.

V usage is TRBV2 and J usage is TRBJ2-3; a weak D match, TRBD2 (5 bases). Looked up from germline, CDR1 is SNHLY and CDR2 is FYNNEI. This CDR3 is 13 amino acids long. Trimming removed 5 bases at V and 6 bases at J, with 12 bases between. The CDR3 sequence is CASSFGGEDTQYF. In DNA form, the CDR3 reads TGTGCCAGCAGTTTTGGAGGAGAGGATACGCAGTATTTT.

The chain is built from TRBV9 and TRBJ2-5; 7 bases line up with TRBD2. With V trimmed by 0 bases and J by 4 bases, 9 bases remained unmatched. This CDR3 is built from 16 residues. CDR1 and CDR2 (germline): SGDLS, YYNGEE. The CDR3 is CASSVEAASGTETQYF. The CDR3 nucleotides read TGTGCCAGCAGCGTAGAGGCGGCTAGCGGAACAGAGACCCAGTACTTC. The variable domain in full, with the rest retrieved from reference TRBV9 and TRBJ2-5, is DSGVTQTPKHLITATGQRVTLRCSPRSGDLSVYWYQQSLDQGLQFLIQYYNGEERAKGNILERFSAQQFPDLHSELNLSSLELGDSALYFCASSVEAASGTETQYFGPGTRLLVL.

J is TRBJ2-7 and V is TRBV7-7; D unresolved. Trimming pared 6 bases from V and 3 bases from J, leaving 12 bases between. Germline loops: CDR1 SSHAT, CDR2 FNYEAQ (reference sequence). The CDR3 contains 13 residues. CDR3 nucleotides: TGTGCCAGCAGTCCACCTGATAGCTACGAGCAGTACTTC. The encoded protein is CASSPPDSYEQYF. The full variable domain, its missing parts supplied by reference TRBV7-7 and TRBJ2-7, is GAGVSQSPRYKVTKRGQDVTLRCDPISSHATLYWYQQALGQGPEFLTYFNYEAQPDKSGLPSDRFSAERPEGSISTLTIQRTEQRDSAMYRCASSPPDSYEQYFGPGTRLTVT.

This chain's CDR3 is CATSRDNRVGKNIQYF. CDR3 DNA: TGTGCCACCAGCAGAGATAACAGGGTGGGCAAAAACATTCAGTACTTC. V and J are TRBV15 and TRBJ2-4; weak D call: TRBD1 (6 bases). The CDR3 is made up of 16 amino acids. In germline, CDR1 is LNHNV, CDR2 YYDKDF (reference sequence). V shed 0 bases and J shed 3 bases, with 12 bases lying between them.

The chain uses TRBV5-1 and TRBJ1-5; the D is unclear. The CDR3 runs 14 residues. Germline V CDR1 and CDR2: SGHRS, YFSETQ. V was clipped by 1 base and J by 9 bases, with 14 bases between them. CDR3 amino acids: CASSLYGEGRPQHF. In DNA form, the CDR3 reads TGCGCCAGCAGCTTGTATGGGGAAGGGAGGCCCCAGCATTTT. Drawing the rest from reference TRBV5-1 and TRBJ1-5, the complete variable domain is KAGVTQTPRYLIKTRGQQVTLSCSPISGHRSVSWYQQTPGQGLQFLFEYFSETQRNKGNFPGRFSGRQFSNSRSEMNVSTLELGDSALYLCASSLYGEGRPQHFGDGTRLSIL.

In DNA, the CDR3 is TGTGCCAGCTCACATGCCAGTCTCGGGGCAGGGGACAATGAGCAGTTCTTC. It translates to CASSHASLGAGDNEQFF. V gene TRBV18 combines with J gene TRBJ2-1; perhaps TRBD1 as D (6 bases). The CDR3 length is 17 residues. V was clipped by 4 bases and J by 5 bases, with 21 bases between them. Germline assignment: CDR1 KGHSH and CDR2 LQKENI. The variable domain in full, completed from reference TRBV18 and TRBJ2-1, reads NAGVMQNPRHLVRRRGQEARLRCSPMKGHSHVYWYRQLPEEGLKFMVYLQKENIIDESGMPKERFSAEFPKEGPSILRIQQVVRGDSAAYFCASSHASLGAGDNEQFFGPGTRLTVL.

CDR3 DNA sequence: TGTGCCAGCAGTGAACTAAGACTAGCGGGGACCGAGCAGTACTTC. The encoded protein is CASSELRLAGTEQYF. J is TRBJ2-7 and V is TRBV6-1; 11 bases map to TRBD2. The CDR3 covers 15 residues. Germline V CDR1 and CDR2: MNHNS, SASEGT. Germline trimming cut 2 bases from V and 6 bases from J; bases unmatched to any gene: 6.